This TCR beta chain was obtained from a study of beta chain features in type 1 diabetes. On the study more broadly: Comparable age, gender and cell yields were observed in patients relative to healthy donors. Findings of the study overall: Equally in patients and controls, PCR might preferentially amplify shorter templates.

With respect to this clone: Its target is not known.

Deletions cut 3 bases from V and 8 bases from J, with 16 bases between. Germline V gene lookup returns CDR1 SGHTA and CDR2 FQGNSA. There are 15 residues in the CDR3. Post-sort purity exceeded 98% for all sorted populations. Expressed TCRB transcripts were sequenced, since all the RNA that had been isolated was reverse transcribed. Produced via immunoSEQ multiplex PCR; TCRdb's table is partial and in-frame only. The sample includes some 150,000 clones, 8.5% to 14% seen only once; the top ten take about 2%. V gene TRBV7-2 combines with J gene TRBJ1-4; maybe TRBD1 (6 bases). The sample taken for sequencing was central memory CD4+ T cells from blood. The source is a man younger than 35 in good health. CDR3 amino acids: CASSFTLQGSEKLFF. The DNA for the CDR3 is TGTGCCAGCAGCTTCACCCTACAGGGATCAGAAAAACTGTTTTTT.